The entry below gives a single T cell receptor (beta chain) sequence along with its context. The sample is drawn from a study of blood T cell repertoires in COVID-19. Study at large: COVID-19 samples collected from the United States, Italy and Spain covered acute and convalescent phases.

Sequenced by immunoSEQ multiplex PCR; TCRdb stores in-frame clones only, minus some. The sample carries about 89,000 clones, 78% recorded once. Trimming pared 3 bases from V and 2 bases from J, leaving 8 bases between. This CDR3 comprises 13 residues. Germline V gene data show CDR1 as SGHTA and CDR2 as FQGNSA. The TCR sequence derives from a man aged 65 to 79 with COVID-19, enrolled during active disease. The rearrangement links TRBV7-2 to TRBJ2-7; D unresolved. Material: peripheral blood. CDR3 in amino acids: CASSFDNPYEQYF. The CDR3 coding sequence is TGTGCCAGCAGCTTTGACAACCCCTACGAGCAGTACTTC.